This T cell receptor beta chain was observed in a study of blood T cell repertoires in COVID-19. Turning to the study itself: The analysed material was cDNA or gDNA that came from T cells, B-cell-depleted T cells, or PBMCs.

Germline lookup yields CDR1 SGHTA and CDR2 FQGTGA. The V segment lost 2 bases and the J segment 8 bases; nucleotides outside the gene matches: 12. This CDR3 is 16 amino acids long. The study drew participants aged roughly 18 to 95 years from approximately 23 US areas. Which cohort a participant joined came from the clinical history participants gave. No more than 2 weeks before study entry, exposed participants had met a case of COVID-19. The repertoire was sequenced with immunoSEQ multiplex PCR; TCRdb's copy has only in-frame clones and lacks some. This table holds approximately 380,000 clones, roughly nine tenths found once.

The rearrangement joins TRBV7-3 to TRBJ2-3, with 8 nucleotides matching TRBD2. The TCR comes from a woman aged 40 to 49 who had been exposed to COVID-19. The sequenced sample was PBMCs or T cells enriched from blood (not recorded which). CDR3 in amino acids: CASSLFSGLAESTQYF. In nucleotides, the CDR3 is TGTGCCAGCAGCTTATTCTCTGGACTAGCAGAATCTACGCAGTATTTT.